The clone carrying this TCR beta chain came up many times. Its antigen remains unidentified. This sample is part of a study of response to subunit inactivated influenza vaccine. General study findings and limits: Each seasonal flu vaccination may recruit only limited new T cells, authors suggested.

Germline lookup yields CDR1 MNHEY and CDR2 SVGEGT. The CDR3 covers 14 residues. Trimming cost V 2 bases and J 1 base, with 8 bases left between them. TCRdb reprocessed the RT-PCR reads with MiXCR, giving one entry per CDR3 protein. The sample holds 400,000 to 650,000 distinct CDR3 sequences, around 7.9% seen once. V and J are TRBV6-2 or TRBV6-3 and TRBJ2-5; D uncertain. This TCR derives from a man between 50 and 69 years old who received an inactivated influenza vaccine. Sequencing used PBMCs from blood, obtained around 25 months after vaccination. The CDR3 DNA sequence: TGTGCCAGCAGTTACCGGAGCTCCCAAGAGACCCAGTACTTC. The encoded protein is CASSYRSSQETQYF.